This T cell receptor beta chain originates from a study of blood T cells in healthy people across ages. Study conclusions and caveats: Since the PBMCs were unsorted, naive and antigen-experienced cells could not be conclusively compared.

Trimming removed 8 bases from V and 2 bases from J, with 13 bases in between. This CDR3 comprises 14 residues. Germline V gene lookup returns CDR1 MNHEY and CDR2 SVGEGT. This clonotype was recorded a few times. The antigen is undetermined. A second PCR of 7 to 11 cycles used a sample-barcoded 5' primer and a J-beta primer mix. In TCRdb, the 5' RACE reads were re-called with MiXCR into one record per CDR3 protein. The sample carries over a million distinct CDR3 sequences, around 55% recorded once. The sequence was collected from a young man in good health. The chain carries TRBV6-2 or TRBV6-3 and TRBJ2-1; possible D gene TRBD1, 6 bases. The specimen sequenced was blood. CDR3 sequence: CASSRQVPYNEQFF. The CDR3 DNA sequence: TGTGCCAGCTCTCGACAGGTCCCCTACAATGAGCAGTTCTTC.